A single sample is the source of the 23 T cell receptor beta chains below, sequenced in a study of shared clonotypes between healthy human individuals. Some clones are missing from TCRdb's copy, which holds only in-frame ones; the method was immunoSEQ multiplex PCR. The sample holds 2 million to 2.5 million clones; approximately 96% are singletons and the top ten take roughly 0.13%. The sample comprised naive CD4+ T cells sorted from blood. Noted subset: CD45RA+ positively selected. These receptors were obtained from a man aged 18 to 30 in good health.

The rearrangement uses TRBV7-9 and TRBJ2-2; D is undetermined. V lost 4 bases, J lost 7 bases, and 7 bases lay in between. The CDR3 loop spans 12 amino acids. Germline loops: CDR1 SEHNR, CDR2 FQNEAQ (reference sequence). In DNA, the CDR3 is TGTGCCAGCAGCTCGAGTTTCGGGGAGCTGTTTTTT. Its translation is CASSSSFGELFF.

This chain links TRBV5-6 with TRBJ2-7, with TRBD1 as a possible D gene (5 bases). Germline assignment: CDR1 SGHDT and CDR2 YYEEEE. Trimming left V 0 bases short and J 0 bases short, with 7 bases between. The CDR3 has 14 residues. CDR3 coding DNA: TGTGCCAGCAGCTTGGTCAGGGACTCCTACGAGCAGTACTTC. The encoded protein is CASSLVRDSYEQYF.

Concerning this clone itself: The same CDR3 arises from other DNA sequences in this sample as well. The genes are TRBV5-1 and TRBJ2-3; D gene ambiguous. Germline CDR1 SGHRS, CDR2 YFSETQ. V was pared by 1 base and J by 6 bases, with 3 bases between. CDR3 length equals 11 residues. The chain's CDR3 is CASSLTDTQYF. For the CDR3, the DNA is TGCGCCAGCAGCTTGACGGATACGCAGTATTTT.

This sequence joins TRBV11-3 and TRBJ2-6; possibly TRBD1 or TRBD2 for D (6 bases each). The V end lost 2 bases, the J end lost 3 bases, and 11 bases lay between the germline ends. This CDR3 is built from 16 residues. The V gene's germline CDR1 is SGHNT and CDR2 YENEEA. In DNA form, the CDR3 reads TGTGCCAGCAGCTTAAGCAGGGGAGGTGGGGCCAACGTCCTGACTTTC. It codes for CASSLSRGGGANVLTF. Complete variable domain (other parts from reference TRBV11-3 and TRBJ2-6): EAGVVQSPRYKIIEKKQPVAFWCNPISGHNTLYWYLQNLGQGPELLIRYENEEAVDDSQLPKDRFSAERLKGVDSTLKIQPAELGDSAVYLCASSLSRGGGANVLTFGAGSRLTVL.

The CDR3 loop reads CASSFRGAGFGNQPQHF. The DNA for the CDR3 is TGTGCCAGCAGTTTCCGGGGGGCAGGGTTTGGTAATCAGCCCCAGCATTTT. The chain employs TRBV28 and TRBJ1-5; D may be TRBD1 (6 bases). This CDR3 is built from 17 residues. The V gene's germline CDR1 is MDHEN and CDR2 SYDVKM. Between the trimmed V and J ends, which lost 3 bases and 4 bases, there was a span of 19 bases.

CDR3 sequence: CASSAGDGYTF. CDR3 coding DNA: TGCGCCAGCAGCGCAGGGGATGGCTACACCTTC. V gene TRBV5-1 combines with J gene TRBJ1-2; perhaps TRBD1 as D (6 bases). CDR3 length equals 11 residues. V lost 4 bases to trimming and J lost 6 bases, with 7 bases between them. Germline values: CDR1 SGHRS, CDR2 YFSETQ.

CDR3: CASTLWGEGPAHGYTF. In nucleotides, the CDR3 is TGCGCCAGCACCTTGTGGGGTGAGGGTCCCGCGCATGGCTACACCTTC. The chain links TRBV23-1 to TRBJ1-2; D gene ambiguous. TRBV23-1 is an ORF; its function is uncertain. V lost 7 bases, J lost 6 bases, and 24 bases lay in between. This CDR3 is 16 amino acids long.

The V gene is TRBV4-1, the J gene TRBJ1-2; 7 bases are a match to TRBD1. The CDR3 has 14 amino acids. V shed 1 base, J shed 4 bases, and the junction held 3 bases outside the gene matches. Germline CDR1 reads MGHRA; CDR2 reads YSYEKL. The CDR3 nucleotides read TGCGCCAGCAGCCAAGTCGACAGGGTCTATGGCTACACCTTC. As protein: CASSQVDRVYGYTF.

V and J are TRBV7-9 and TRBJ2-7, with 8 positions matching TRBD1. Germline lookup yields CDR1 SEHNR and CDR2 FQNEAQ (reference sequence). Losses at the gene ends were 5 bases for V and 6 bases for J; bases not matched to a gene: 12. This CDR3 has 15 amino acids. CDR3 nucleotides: TGTGCCAGCAGCCGAAATGGGACAGGTTTTGGCGAGCAGTACTTC. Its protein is CASSRNGTGFGEQYF.

The CDR3: CASRRGGTDTQYF. In DNA, the CDR3 is TGTGCCAGCAGGCGGGGGGGCACAGATACGCAGTATTTT. The rearrangement joins TRBV28 to TRBJ2-3; TRBD2 matches at 8 bases. CDR1 MDHEN and CDR2 SYDVKM come from the germline V gene. CDR3 length: 13 residues. V was pared by 6 bases and J by 1 base, with 0 bases of the junction left unmatched.

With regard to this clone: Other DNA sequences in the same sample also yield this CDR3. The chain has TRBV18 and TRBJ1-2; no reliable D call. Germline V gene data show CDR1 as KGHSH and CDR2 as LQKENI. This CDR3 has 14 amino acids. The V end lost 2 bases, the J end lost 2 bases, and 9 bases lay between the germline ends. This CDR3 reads CASSPGSANYGYTF. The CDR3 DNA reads TGTGCCAGCTCACCAGGGAGTGCCAACTATGGCTACACCTTC.

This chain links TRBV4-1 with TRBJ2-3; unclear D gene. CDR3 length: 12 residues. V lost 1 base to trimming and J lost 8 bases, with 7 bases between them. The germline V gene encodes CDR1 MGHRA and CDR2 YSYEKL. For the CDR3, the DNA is TGCGCCAGCAGCCAAGGTCCGGGTACGCAGTATTTT. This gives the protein CASSQGPGTQYF.

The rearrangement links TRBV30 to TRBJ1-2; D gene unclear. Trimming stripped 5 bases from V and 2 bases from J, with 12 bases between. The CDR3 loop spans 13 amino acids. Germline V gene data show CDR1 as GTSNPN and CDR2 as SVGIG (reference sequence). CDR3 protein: CAWWMVANYGYTF. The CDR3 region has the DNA TGTGCCTGGTGGATGGTAGCCAACTATGGCTACACCTTC. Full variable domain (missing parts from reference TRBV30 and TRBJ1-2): SQTIHQWPATLVQPVGSPLSLECTVEGTSNPNLYWYRQAAGRGLQLLFYSVGIGQISSEVPQNLSASRPQDRQFILSSKKLLLSDSGFYLCAWWMVANYGYTFGSGTRLTVV.

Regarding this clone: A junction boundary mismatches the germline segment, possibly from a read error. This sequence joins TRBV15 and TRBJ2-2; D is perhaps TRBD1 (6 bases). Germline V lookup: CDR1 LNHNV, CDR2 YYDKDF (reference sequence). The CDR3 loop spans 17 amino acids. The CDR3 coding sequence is TGTGCCACCAGGAGAGACGCATGGGGGCAAACCACCGGGGAGCTGTTTTTT. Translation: CATRRDAWGQTTGELFF. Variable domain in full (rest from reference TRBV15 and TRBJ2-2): DAMVIQNPRYQVTQFGKPVTLSCSQTLNHNVMYWYQQKSSQAPKLLFHYYDKDFNNEADTPDNFQSRRPNTSFCFLDIRSPGLGDTAMYLCATRRDAWGQTTGELFFGEGSRLTVL.

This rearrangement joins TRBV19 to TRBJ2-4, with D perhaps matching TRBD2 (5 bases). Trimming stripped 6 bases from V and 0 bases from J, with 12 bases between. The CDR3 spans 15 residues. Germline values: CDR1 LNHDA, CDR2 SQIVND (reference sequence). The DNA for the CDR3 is TGTGCCAGTAGGAGGACTCTCCTAGCCAAAAACATTCAGTACTTC. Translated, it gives CASRRTLLAKNIQYF.

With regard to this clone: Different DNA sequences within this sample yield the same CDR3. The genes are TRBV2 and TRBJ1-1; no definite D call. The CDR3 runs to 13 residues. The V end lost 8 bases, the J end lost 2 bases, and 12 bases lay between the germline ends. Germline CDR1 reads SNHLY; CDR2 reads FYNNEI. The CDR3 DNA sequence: TGTGCCAGCTCTGGAGATTTAAACACTGAAGCTTTCTTT. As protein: CASSGDLNTEAFF.

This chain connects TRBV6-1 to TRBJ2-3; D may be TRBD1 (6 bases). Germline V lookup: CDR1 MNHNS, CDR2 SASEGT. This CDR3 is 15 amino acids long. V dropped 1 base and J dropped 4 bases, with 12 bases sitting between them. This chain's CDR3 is CASSEGVQGADTQYF. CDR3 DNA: TGTGCCAGCAGTGAAGGGGTACAGGGTGCAGATACGCAGTATTTT.

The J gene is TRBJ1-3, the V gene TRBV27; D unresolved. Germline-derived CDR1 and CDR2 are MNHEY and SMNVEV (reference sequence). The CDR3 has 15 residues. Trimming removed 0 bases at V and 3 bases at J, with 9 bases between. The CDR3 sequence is CASSLSGTVGNTIYF. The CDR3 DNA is TGTGCCAGCAGTTTATCGGGTACCGTTGGAAACACCATATATTTT.

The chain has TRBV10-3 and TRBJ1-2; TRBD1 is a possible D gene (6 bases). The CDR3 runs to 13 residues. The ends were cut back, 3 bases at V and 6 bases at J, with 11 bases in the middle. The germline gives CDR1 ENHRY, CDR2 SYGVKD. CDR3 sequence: CAISDAGVDGYTF. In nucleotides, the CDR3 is TGTGCCATCAGTGATGCAGGGGTAGATGGCTACACCTTC.

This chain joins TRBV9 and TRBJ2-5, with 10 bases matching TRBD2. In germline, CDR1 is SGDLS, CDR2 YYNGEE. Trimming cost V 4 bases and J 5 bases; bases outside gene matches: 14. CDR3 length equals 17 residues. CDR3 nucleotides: TGTGCCAGCAGCTCACCGTTTAGCGGGAGGCGGGAGGAGACCCAGTACTTC. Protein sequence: CASSSPFSGRREETQYF.

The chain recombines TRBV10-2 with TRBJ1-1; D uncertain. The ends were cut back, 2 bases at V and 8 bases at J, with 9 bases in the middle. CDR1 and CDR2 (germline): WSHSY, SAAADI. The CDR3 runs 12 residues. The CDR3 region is CASSEGVAEAFF. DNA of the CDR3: TGCGCCAGCAGTGAGGGTGTTGCCGAAGCTTTCTTT.

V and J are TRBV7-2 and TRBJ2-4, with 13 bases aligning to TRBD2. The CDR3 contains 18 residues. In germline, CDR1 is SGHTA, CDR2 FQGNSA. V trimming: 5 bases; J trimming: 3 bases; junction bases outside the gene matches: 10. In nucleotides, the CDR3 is TGTGCCAGCAGCCTAGGCGGACTAGCGGGGGCGGGCAAAAACATTCAGTACTTC. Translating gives CASSLGGLAGAGKNIQYF. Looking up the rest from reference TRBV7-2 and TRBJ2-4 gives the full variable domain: GAGVSQSPSNKVTEKGKDVELRCDPISGHTALYWYRQSLGQGLEFLIYFQGNSAPDKSGLPSDRFSAERTGGSVSTLTIQRTQQEDSAVYLCASSLGGLAGAGKNIQYFGAGTRLSVL.

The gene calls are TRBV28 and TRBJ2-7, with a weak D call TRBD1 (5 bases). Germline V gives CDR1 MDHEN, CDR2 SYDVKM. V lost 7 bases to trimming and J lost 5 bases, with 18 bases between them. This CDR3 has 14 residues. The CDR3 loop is CASTLPSRVHEQYF. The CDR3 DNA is TGTGCCAGCACCTTACCCTCCAGGGTCCACGAGCAGTACTTC.